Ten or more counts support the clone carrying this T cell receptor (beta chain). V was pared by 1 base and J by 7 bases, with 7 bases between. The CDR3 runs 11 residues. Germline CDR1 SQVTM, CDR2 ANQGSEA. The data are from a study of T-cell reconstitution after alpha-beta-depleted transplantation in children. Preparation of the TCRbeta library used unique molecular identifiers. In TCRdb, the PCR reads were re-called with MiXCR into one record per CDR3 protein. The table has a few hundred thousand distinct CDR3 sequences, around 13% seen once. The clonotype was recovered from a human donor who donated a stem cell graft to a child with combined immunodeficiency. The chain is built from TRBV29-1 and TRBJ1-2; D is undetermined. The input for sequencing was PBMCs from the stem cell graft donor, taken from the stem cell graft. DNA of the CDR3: TGCAGCGTTGAAGGCGGCGGTGGCTACACCTTC. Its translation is CSVEGGGGYTF. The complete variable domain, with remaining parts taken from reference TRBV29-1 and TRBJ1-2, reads SAVISQKPSRDICQRGTSLTIQCQVDSQVTMMFWYRQQPGQSLTLIATANQGSEATYESGFVIDKFPISRPNLTFSTLTVSNMSPEDSSIYLCSVEGGGGYTFGSGTRLTVV.